The 5 T cell receptor beta chains in this list originate from one sample, sequenced in a study of T cell responses to AZD1222 COVID-19 vaccine. Profiled with immunoSEQ multiplex PCR; TCRdb holds only in-frame clones, not every one. This sample has more than 100,000 clones, with over 85% found just once. Sample: peripheral blood, taken on day 0 of AZD1222 vaccination. Source of these receptors: an adult in good health.

J is TRBJ1-3 and V is TRBV18; the D gene is possibly TRBD1 (5 bases). V shed 6 bases and J shed 0 bases, with 12 bases lying between them. The germline CDR1 and CDR2 sequences are KGHSH and LQKENI. This CDR3 has 15 residues. CDR3 nucleotide sequence: TGTGCCAGCTCGCCCTCAGGGTTCTCTGGAAACACCATATATTTT. It encodes CASSPSGFSGNTIYF.

The sample holds one count of this clone. V and J are TRBV14 and TRBJ1-1; the match to TRBD1 covers 8 bases. The CDR3 runs to 14 residues. V dropped 6 bases and J dropped 5; count of bases not matched to a gene: 8. Germline lookup yields CDR1 SGHDN and CDR2 FVKESK. The CDR3 is CASRFSGGLTEAFF. The CDR3 DNA reads as TGTGCCAGCAGGTTCTCAGGGGGCTTGACTGAAGCTTTCTTT.

The CDR3 DNA is TGCGCCAGCAGCACCACCGGGACGGTCGCCTACGAGCAGTACTTC. Translation gives CASSTTGTVAYEQYF. The chain combines TRBV23-1 with TRBJ2-7; the D gene could be TRBD1 or TRBD2 (5 bases each). TRBV23-1 has ORF status, its function being uncertain. The V end lost 6 bases, the J end lost 2 bases, and 17 bases lay between the germline ends. This CDR3 comprises 15 residues.

The CDR3 loop reads CASTLTRGHNEQFF. The CDR3 nucleotides read TGTGCCAGCACTCTCACTCGCGGCCACAATGAGCAGTTCTTC. V gene TRBV7-8 combines with J gene TRBJ2-1; D unclear. Germline assignment: CDR1 SGHVS and CDR2 FQNEAQ. CDR3 length: 14 amino acids. V was shortened by 7 bases and J by 5 bases, with 15 bases between the two germline ends.

This CDR3 is CASSLLQGSGFVGYTF. CDR3 bases: TGTGCCAGCAGCCTCTTACAGGGGTCGGGATTCGTCGGCTACACCTTC. The chain carries TRBV5-4 and TRBJ1-2; 7 bases are shared with TRBD1. After removal of 4 bases from V and 8 bases from J, the junction contained 17 bases not matched to a gene. The CDR3 spans 16 residues. The germline V gene encodes CDR1 SGHNT and CDR2 YYREEE (reference sequence). The complete variable domain, with remaining parts taken from reference TRBV5-4 and TRBJ1-2, reads ETGVTQSPTHLIKTRGQQVTLRCSSQSGHNTVSWYQQALGQGPQFIFQYYREEENGRGNFPPRFSGLQFPNYSSELNVNALELDDSALYLCASSLLQGSGFVGYTFGSGTRLTVV.